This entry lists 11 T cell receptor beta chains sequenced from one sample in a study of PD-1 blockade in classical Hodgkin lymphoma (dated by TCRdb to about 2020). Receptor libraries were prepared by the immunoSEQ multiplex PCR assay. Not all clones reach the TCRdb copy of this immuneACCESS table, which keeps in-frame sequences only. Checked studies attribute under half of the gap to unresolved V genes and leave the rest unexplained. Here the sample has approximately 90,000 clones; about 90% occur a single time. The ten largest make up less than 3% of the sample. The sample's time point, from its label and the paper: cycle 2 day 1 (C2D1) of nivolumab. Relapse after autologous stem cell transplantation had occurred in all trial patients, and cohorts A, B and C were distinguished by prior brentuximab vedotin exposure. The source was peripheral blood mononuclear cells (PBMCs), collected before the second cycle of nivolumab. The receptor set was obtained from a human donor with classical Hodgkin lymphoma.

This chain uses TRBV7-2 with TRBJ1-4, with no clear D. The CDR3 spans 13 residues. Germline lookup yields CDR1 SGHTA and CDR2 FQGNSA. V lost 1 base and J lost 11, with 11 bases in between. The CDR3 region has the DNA TGTGCCAGCAGCTTAGTGGCGGAAAGGAAACTGTTTTTT. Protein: CASSLVAERKLFF.

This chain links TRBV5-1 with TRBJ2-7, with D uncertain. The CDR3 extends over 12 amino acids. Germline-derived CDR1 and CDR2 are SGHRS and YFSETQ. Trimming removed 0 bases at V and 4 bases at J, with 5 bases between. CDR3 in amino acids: CASSLVWYEQYF. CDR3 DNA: TGCGCCAGCAGCTTGGTGTGGTACGAGCAGTACTTC.

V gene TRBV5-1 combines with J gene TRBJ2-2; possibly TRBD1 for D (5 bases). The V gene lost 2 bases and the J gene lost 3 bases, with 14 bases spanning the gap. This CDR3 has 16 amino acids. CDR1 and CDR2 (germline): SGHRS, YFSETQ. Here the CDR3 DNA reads TGCGCCAGCAGCTTAGGCCCCAGGGTGGACACCGGGGAGCTGTTTTTT. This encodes CASSLGPRVDTGELFF.

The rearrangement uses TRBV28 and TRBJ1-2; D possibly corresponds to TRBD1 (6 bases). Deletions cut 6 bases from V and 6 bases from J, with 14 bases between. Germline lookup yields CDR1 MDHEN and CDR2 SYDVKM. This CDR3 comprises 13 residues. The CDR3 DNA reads TGTGCCAGCAGCTTCGGACAGAGAGATGGCTACACCTTC. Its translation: CASSFGQRDGYTF.

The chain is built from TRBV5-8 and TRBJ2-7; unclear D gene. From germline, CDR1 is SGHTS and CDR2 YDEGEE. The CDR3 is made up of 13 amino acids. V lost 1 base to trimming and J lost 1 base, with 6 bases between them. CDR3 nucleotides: TGTGCCAGCAGCTTGATAGGGTCCTACGAGCAGTACTTC. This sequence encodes CASSLIGSYEQYF.

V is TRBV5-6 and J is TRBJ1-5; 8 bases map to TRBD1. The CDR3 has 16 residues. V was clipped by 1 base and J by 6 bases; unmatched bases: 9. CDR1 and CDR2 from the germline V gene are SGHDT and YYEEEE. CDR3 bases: TGTGCCAGCAGCTTGATGACAGGGGAGGGTGTTCAGCCCCAGCATTTT. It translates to CASSLMTGEGVQPQHF. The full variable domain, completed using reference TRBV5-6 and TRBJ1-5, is DAGVTQSPTHLIKTRGQQVTLRCSPKSGHDTVSWYQQALGQGPQFIFQYYEEEERQRGNFPDRFSGHQFPNYSSELNVNALLLGDSALYLCASSLMTGEGVQPQHFGDGTRLSIL.

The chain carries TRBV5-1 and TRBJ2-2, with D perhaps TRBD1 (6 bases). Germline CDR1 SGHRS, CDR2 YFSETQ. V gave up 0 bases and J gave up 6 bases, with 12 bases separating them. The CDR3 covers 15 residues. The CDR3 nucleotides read TGCGCCAGCAGCTTGGATACAGGGTGGGCCGGGGAGCTGTTTTTT. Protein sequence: CASSLDTGWAGELFF.

CDR3 DNA: TGTGCCAGCAGCTACTCCGGACGGAGCACAGATACGCAGTATTTT. This gives the protein CASSYSGRSTDTQYF. The chain employs TRBV7-3 and TRBJ2-3; D ambiguous. The V end was cut by 4 bases, the J end by 0 bases, with 11 bases between. The CDR3 loop spans 15 amino acids. Germline loops: CDR1 SGHTA, CDR2 FQGTGA.

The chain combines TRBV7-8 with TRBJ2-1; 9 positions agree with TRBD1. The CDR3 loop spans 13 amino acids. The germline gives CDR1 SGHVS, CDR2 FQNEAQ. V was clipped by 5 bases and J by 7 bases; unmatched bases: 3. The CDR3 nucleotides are TGTGCCAGCAGCCCGGACAGGGGTAATGAGCAGTTCTTC. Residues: CASSPDRGNEQFF.

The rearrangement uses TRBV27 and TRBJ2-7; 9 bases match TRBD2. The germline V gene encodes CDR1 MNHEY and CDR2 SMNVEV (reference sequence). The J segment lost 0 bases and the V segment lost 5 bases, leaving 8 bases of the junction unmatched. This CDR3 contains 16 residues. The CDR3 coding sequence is TGTGCCAGCAGTCAAACTAGCGGGCGCCGCTCCTACGAGCAGTACTTC. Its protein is CASSQTSGRRSYEQYF.

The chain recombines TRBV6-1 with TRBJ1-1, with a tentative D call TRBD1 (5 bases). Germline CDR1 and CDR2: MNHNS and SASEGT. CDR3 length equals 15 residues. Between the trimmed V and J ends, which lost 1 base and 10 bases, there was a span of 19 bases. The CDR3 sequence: CASSEVAGQPGGAFF. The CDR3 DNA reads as TGTGCCAGCAGTGAAGTAGCGGGCCAACCTGGGGGAGCTTTCTTT.